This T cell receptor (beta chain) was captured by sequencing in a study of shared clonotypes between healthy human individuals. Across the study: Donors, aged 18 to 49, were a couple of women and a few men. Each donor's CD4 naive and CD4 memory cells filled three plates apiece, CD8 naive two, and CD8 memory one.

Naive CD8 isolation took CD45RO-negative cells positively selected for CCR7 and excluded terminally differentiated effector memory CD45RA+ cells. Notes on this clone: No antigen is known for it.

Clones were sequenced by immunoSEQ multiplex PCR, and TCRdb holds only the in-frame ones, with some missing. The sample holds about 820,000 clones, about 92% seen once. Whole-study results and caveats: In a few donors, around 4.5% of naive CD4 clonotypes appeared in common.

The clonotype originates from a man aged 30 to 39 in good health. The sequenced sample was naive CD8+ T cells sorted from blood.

This CDR3 reads CASSHAGLNQPQHF. CDR3 nucleotides: TGTGCCAGCAGTCATGCGGGACTGAATCAGCCCCAGCATTTT. The rearrangement uses TRBV27 and TRBJ1-5, with D possibly TRBD1 on 5 matching bases. Germline CDR1 reads MNHEY; CDR2 reads SMNVEV (reference sequence). The CDR3 runs to 14 residues. Trimming shortened V by 5 bases and J by 4 bases, and 12 bases separated the two germline ends.